The entry below describes one T cell receptor (beta chain). Its antigen remains unidentified. A second PCR of 7 to 11 cycles used a sample-barcoded 5' primer and a J-beta primer mix. TCRdb re-called the 5' RACE reads with MiXCR, one entry per CDR3 protein. The sample lists about 1.8 million distinct CDR3 sequences, roughly 49% occurring once. These data come from a study of blood T cells in healthy people across ages. Study-level findings and limits: Expanded clonotype shifts may have been confounded, as the donors had an unknown CMV status. Leaving the PBMCs unsorted stopped any conclusive comparison of naive versus antigen-experienced cells. Age brought a roughly linear fall in TCR beta diversity measured per million T cells.

About 10 milliliters of peripheral blood were drawn from each donor into EDTA-treated tubes. This CDR3 comprises 13 residues. Germline CDR1 is SEHNR and CDR2 is FQNEAQ (reference sequence). Between the trimmed V and J ends, which lost 5 bases and 6 bases, there was a span of 12 bases. Specimen: blood. The TCR was taken from a woman in her thirties or forties in good health. The chain is built from TRBV7-9 and TRBJ2-3, with D maybe TRBD2 (5 bases). The CDR3 coding sequence is TGTGCCAGCAGCGCGTTGACTATGGATACGCAGTATTTT. Its translation: CASSALTMDTQYF.